The sequence of this T cell receptor (beta chain) was determined in a study of radiation and T cells in renal cell carcinoma. TCRdb's copy holds only in-frame clones and misses some; the assay was immunoSEQ multiplex PCR. The sample has about 150,000 clones; approximately 86% are singletons. Study findings and constraints: Top tumor clonotypes rose in blood 2 weeks post-radiation, then contracted.

Of note for this clone: Its antigen is currently unknown.

This sample's time point: blood 4 weeks post-SBRT, at nephrectomy. The treatment: 15 Gy SBRT to primary tumor, nephrectomy 4 weeks later. Nephrectomy followed 15 Gy stereotactic body radiation by 4 weeks. Radiation-treated patients gave blood at baseline, week 2 and week 4. This renal cell carcinoma was of the clear cell type. This clonotype was obtained from a woman aged 45-65 years with renal cell carcinoma. The source was blood, collected from a patient whose treatment included radiotherapy and nephrectomy.

The CDR3 DNA reads TGTGCCAGCAGGCCTCACGACTCCTACGAGCAGTACTTC. This translates into CASRPHDSYEQYF. The rearrangement joins TRBV6-5 to TRBJ2-7; D is unclear. V was cut by 6 bases and J by 0 bases, with 9 bases left in between. Germline CDR1 reads MNHEY; CDR2 reads SVGAGI. There are 13 residues in the CDR3.